This TCR beta chain was sequenced in a study of vaccination and CD4 T cells after COVID-19. Documented time point: late sampling 161 to 241 days after vaccination in a few convalescent patients. Treatment of the sample: roughly nine-day PBMC culture with coronavirus spike peptide pools or control peptides (ViraFEST assay). This clonotype was picked up a small number of times. Its antigen is not identified. The CDR3 extends over 17 amino acids. Germline V CDR1 and CDR2: LNHDA, SQIVND (reference sequence). Trimming stripped 3 bases from V and 7 bases from J, with 22 bases between. The Oncomine TCR Beta short-read assay was what sequenced the DNA obtained from cultured CD4+ T cells. Genomic DNA was extracted from cultured CD4+ T cells. MiXCR, applied by TCRdb to the PCR reads, yields one record per CDR3 protein. In the table there are roughly 18,000 distinct CDR3 sequences, about 51% of which are singletons.

This specimen consisted of CD4+ T cells from blood, cultured in vitro, obtained about 7 months after SARS-CoV-2 vaccination. The V call is TRBV19, the J call TRBJ1-5; tentatively, D is TRBD1 (5 bases). The source is a human donor who had recovered from COVID-19. The DNA of the CDR3 is TGTGCCAGTAGTATTCGCCGCTCCCGGGACGGCAGGCAGCCCCAGCATTTT. This codes for CASSIRRSRDGRQPQHF.